This TCR beta chain was recorded in a study of CD8+CD57+ T cells in acquired aplastic anemia. The length of the CDR3 is 15 residues. Per germline, CDR1 SGDLS and CDR2 YYNGEE. With 0 bases clipped from V and 6 bases from J, the junction kept 3 bases outside the gene matches. It was genomic DNA that served as the template for profiling TCR beta VDJ and CDR3. TCRdb re-called the reads with MiXCR, one entry per CDR3 protein. Among 150,000 to 200,000 distinct CDR3 sequences listed, about 45% were seen once. The patients chosen for sequencing had shown expansion of CD8+CD57+ cells (detected by flow cytometry). Every one of the patients had aplastic anemia (severe, acquired).

This clonotype was sampled from a human donor with aplastic anemia. The sequenced material came from sorted CD4+, CD8+, or CD8+CD57+ T cells (not recorded which) from PBMCs. This chain links TRBV9 with TRBJ2-1, with 10 bases identical to TRBD2. For the CDR3, the DNA is TGTGCCAGCAGCGTAGCTAGCGGGGGCTCCAATGAGCAGTTCTTC. Translation gives CASSVASGGSNEQFF.